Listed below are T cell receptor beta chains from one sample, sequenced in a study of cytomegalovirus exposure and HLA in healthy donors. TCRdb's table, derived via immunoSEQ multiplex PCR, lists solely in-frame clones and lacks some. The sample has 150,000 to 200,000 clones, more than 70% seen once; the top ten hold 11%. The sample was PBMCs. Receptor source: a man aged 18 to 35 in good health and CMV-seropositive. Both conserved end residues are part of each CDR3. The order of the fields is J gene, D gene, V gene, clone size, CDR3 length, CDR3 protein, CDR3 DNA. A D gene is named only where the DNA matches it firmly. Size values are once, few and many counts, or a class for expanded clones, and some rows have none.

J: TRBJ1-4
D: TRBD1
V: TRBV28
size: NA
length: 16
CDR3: CASSPSPGTGREKLFF
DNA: TGTGCCAGCAGTCCCTCCCCCGGGACAGGGCGGGAAAAACTGTTTTTT

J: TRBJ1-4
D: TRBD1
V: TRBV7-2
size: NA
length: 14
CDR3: CASSLTGTEEKLFF
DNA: TGTGCCAGCAGCTTAACCGGGACAGAAGAAAAACTGTTTTTT

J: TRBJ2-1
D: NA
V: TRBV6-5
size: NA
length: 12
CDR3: CASSYLRGEQFF
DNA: TGTGCCAGCAGTTACCTGAGAGGGGAGCAGTTCTTC

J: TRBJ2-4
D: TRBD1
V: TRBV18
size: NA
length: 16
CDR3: CASSPPGQPAKNIQYF
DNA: TGTGCCAGCTCACCACCGGGACAGCCAGCCAAAAACATTCAGTACTTC

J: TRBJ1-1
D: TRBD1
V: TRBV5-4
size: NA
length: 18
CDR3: CASSLLQGAQLLLTEAFF
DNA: TGTGCCAGCAGCTTGTTACAGGGGGCGCAGTTGCTCCTTACTGAAGCTTTCTTT

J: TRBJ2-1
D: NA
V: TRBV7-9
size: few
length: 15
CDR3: CASSFLSGTYNEQFF
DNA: TGTGCCAGCAGCTTCCTTTCGGGAACCTACAATGAGCAGTTCTTC

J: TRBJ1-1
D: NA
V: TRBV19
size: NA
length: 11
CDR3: CASNLRTEAFF
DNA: TGTGCCAGTAACCTCCGGACTGAAGCTTTCTTT

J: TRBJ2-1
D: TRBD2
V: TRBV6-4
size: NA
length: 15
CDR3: CASSVGSGSHNEQFF
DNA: TGTGCCAGCAGTGTGGGTAGCGGGAGCCACAATGAGCAGTTCTTC

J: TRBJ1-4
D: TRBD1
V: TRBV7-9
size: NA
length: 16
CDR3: CASSQRQGALGEKLFF
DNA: TGTGCCAGCAGCCAACGACAGGGGGCTTTAGGTGAAAAACTGTTTTTT

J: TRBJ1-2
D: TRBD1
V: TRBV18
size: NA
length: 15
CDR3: CASSSGGTGAHGYTF
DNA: TGTGCCAGCTCATCAGGCGGGACAGGTGCTCATGGCTACACCTTC

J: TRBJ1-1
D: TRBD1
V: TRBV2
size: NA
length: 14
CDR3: CASSETGFITEAFF
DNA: TGTGCCAGCAGTGAGACAGGGTTTATCACTGAAGCTTTCTTT

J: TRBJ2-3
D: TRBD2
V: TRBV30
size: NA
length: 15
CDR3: CAWTPGLFSTDAQYF
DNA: TGTGCCTGGACCCCGGGACTATTCAGCACAGATGCGCAGTATTTT

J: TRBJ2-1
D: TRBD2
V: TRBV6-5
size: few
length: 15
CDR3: CASSYSSGGYNEQFF
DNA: TGTGCCAGCAGTTACAGTTCGGGAGGCTACAATGAGCAGTTCTTC

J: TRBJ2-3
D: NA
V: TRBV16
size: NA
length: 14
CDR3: CASSLQRGTDTQYF
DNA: TGTGCCAGCAGCCTCCAGCGGGGCACAGATACGCAGTATTTT

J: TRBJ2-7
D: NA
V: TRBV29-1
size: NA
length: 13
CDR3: CSAVEDYTYEQYF
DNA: TGCAGCGCTGTGGAGGACTATACTTACGAGCAGTACTTC

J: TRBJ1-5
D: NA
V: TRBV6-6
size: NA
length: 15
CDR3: CASSYGAGTNQPQHF
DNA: TGTGCCAGCAGTTACGGGGCAGGTACCAATCAGCCCCAGCATTTT

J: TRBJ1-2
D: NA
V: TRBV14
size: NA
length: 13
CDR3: CASSQVRNYGYTF
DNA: TGTGCCAGCAGCCAAGTCCGGAACTATGGCTACACCTTC

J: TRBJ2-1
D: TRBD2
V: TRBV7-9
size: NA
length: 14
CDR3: CASIRTSGNNEQFF
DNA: TGTGCCAGCATTCGGACTAGCGGCAACAATGAGCAGTTCTTC

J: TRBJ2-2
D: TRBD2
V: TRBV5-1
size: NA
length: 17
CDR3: CASSGGTSGSQTGELFF
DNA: TGCGCCAGCAGCGGAGGGACTAGCGGGAGCCAAACCGGGGAGCTGTTTTTT

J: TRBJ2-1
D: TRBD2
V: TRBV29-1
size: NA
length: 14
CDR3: CSVRLAGIYNEQFF
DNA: TGCAGCGTACGACTAGCGGGTATTTACAATGAGCAGTTCTTC

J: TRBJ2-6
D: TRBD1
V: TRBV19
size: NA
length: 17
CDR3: CASSIRQGDSGANVLTF
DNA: TGTGCCAGTAGTATTAGACAGGGGGATTCCGGGGCCAACGTCCTGACTTTC

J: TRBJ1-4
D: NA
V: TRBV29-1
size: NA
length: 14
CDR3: CSVGGGSTNEKLFF
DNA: TGCAGCGTTGGCGGGGGATCAACTAATGAAAAACTGTTTTTT

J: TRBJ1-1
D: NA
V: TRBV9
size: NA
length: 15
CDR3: CASSPRDTMNTEAFF
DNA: TGTGCCAGCAGCCCCCGGGACACGATGAACACTGAAGCTTTCTTT

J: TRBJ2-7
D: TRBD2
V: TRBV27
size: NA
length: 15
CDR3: CASSLKAGVSYEQYF
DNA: TGTGCCAGCAGTTTAAAGGCGGGAGTCTCCTACGAGCAGTACTTC

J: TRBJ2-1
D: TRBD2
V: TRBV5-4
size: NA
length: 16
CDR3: CASSGGGQREYNEQFF
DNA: TGTGCCAGCAGCGGTGGTGGGCAGCGGGAGTACAATGAGCAGTTCTTC

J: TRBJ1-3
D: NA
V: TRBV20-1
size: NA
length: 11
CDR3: CSASSGNTIYF
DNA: TGCAGTGCTAGCTCAGGGAACACCATATATTTT

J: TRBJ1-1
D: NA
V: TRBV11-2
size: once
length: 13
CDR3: CASSFGGGSEAFF
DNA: TGTGCCAGCAGCTTCGGCGGAGGGTCTGAAGCTTTCTTT

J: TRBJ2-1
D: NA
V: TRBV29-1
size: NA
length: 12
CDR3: CSEEAIGNEQFF
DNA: TGCAGCGAGGAGGCCATCGGCAATGAGCAGTTCTTC

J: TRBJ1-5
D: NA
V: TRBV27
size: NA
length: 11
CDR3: CASSGGQPQHF
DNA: TGTGCCAGCAGTGGGGGCCAGCCCCAGCATTTT

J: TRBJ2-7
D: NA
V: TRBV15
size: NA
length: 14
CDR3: CATSTGELGYEQYF
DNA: TGTGCCACCAGCACAGGGGAATTGGGCTACGAGCAGTACTTC

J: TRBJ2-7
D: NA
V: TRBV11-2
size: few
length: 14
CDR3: CASSSPGDRSEQYF
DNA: TGTGCCAGCAGCTCCCCGGGAGATCGAAGCGAGCAGTACTTC

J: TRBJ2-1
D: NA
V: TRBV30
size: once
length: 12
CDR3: CAWSPSRNEQFF
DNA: TGTGCCTGGAGTCCCTCCCGCAATGAGCAGTTCTTC

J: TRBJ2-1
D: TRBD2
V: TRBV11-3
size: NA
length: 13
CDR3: CASSSGGGNEQFF
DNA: TGTGCCAGCAGCTCCGGGGGGGGGAATGAGCAGTTCTTC

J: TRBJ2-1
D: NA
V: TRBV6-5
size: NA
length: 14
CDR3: CASKERRLYNEQFF
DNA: TGTGCCAGCAAGGAGCGGCGTTTGTACAATGAGCAGTTCTTC

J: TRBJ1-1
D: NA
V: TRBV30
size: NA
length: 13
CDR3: CAWSVIRDTEAFF
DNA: TGTGCCTGGAGTGTAATACGCGACACTGAAGCTTTCTTT

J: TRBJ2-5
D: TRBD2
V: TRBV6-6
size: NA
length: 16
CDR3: CASSYRASGSQETQYF
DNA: TGTGCCAGCAGTTACAGGGCTAGCGGAAGCCAAGAGACCCAGTACTTC

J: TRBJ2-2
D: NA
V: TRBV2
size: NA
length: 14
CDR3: CASRDKRGTGELFF
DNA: TGTGCCAGCAGGGACAAGAGGGGGACCGGGGAGCTGTTTTTT

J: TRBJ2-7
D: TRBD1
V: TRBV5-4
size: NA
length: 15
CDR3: CASSYPGGRAYEQYF
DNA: TGTGCCAGCAGCTACCCAGGGGGCCGGGCCTACGAGCAGTACTTC

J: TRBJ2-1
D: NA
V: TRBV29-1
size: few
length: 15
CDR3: CSAHTTGIQNNEQFF
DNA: TGCAGCGCGCATACGACGGGGATCCAGAACAATGAGCAGTTCTTC

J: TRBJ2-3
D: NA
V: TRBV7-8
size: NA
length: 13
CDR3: CASSLSYTDTQYF
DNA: TGTGCCAGCAGCTTATCGTACACAGATACGCAGTATTTT

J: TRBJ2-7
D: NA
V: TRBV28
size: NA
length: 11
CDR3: CASPGGGEQYF
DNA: TGTGCCAGCCCGGGGGGCGGCGAGCAGTACTTC

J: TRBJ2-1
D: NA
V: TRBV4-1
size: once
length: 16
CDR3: CARSQDPGEPVNEQFF
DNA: TGCGCCCGCAGCCAAGATCCGGGGGAGCCAGTGAATGAGCAGTTCTTC

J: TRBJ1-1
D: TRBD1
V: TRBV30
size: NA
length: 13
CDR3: CAWGRWDREEAFF
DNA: TGTGCCTGGGGAAGGTGGGACAGGGAAGAAGCTTTCTTT

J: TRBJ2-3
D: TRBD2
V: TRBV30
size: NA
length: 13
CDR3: CAFYSGSTGTQYF
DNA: TGTGCCTTTTATAGCGGGAGCACAGGGACGCAGTATTTT

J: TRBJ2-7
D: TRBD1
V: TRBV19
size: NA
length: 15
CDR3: CASSRGTAPSYEQYF
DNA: TGTGCCAGTAGTAGAGGGACAGCTCCTTCCTACGAGCAGTACTTC

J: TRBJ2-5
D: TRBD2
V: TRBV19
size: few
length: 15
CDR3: CASRNQGLAGETQYF
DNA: TGTGCCAGTAGGAACCAGGGACTAGCGGGGGAGACCCAGTACTTC

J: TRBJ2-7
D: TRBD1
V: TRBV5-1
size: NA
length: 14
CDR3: CASSFGQGGYEQYF
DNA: TGCGCCAGCAGCTTTGGACAGGGCGGCTACGAGCAGTACTTC

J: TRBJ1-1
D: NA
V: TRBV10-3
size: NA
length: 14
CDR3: CATKWHRESTEAFF
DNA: TGTGCCACCAAATGGCACAGGGAGAGCACTGAAGCTTTCTTT

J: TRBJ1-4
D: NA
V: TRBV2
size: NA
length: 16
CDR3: CASSQKPTGPGEKLFF
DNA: TGTGCCAGCAGTCAAAAGCCTACAGGGCCGGGTGAAAAACTGTTTTTT

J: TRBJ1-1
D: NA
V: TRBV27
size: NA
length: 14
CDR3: CASSSQGPNTEAFF
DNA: TGTGCCAGCAGTTCTCAGGGCCCGAACACTGAAGCTTTCTTT

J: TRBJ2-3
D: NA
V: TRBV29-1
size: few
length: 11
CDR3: CSVEQGNTQYF
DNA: TGCAGCGTTGAACAGGGAAATACGCAGTATTTT

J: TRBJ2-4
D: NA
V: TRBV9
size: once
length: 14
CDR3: CASSALVGKNIQYF
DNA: TGTGCCAGCAGCGCTCTAGTTGGCAAAAACATTCAGTACTTC

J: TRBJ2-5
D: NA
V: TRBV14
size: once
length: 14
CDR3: CASSQYAERETQYF
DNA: TGTGCCAGCAGCCAATACGCGGAGCGGGAGACCCAGTACTTC

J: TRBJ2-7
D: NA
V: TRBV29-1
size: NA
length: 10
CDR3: CSVGSYEQYF
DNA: TGCAGCGTTGGTTCTTACGAGCAGTACTTC